This T cell receptor (beta chain) was sequenced in a study of OX40 agonist ivuxolimab in advanced cancers. Regarding the research as a whole: Ivuxolimab, which targeted the costimulatory receptor OX40 (CD134), was an agonistic, fully human IgG2 monoclonal antibody. Intravenous ivuxolimab was administered to patients every 2 weeks at six dose levels: 0.01, 0.1, 0.3, 1.5, 3 and 10 mg/kg. Of the approximately 54 patients in dose escalation, around 19 had hepatocellular carcinoma, about 15 had melanoma, 9 had renal cell carcinoma and 9 had head and neck cancer. A male proportion of nearly 85% and a mean age of approximately 62 years, ranging from roughly 23 to 80, were recorded for the dose-escalation cohort. Patients were allowed to have had prior anti-PD-1, anti-PD-L1 or anti-CTLA-4 therapy, and 40% to 45% of the dose-escalation patients had been treated with checkpoint inhibitors. Partial responses occurred in three dose-escalation patients, of whom one had hepatocellular carcinoma and two had cutaneous melanoma. Peripheral TCRbeta sequencing was intended to test whether TCR sequence diversity was altered and clonal T-cell expansion was caused by ivuxolimab. The paper covers the monotherapy dose-escalation part of the phase I ivuxolimab trial, which included N ≈ 54 patients. The full study reports these points: Low levels of normalized T-cell clonal expansion were also seen in some nonresponding patients. Clonal expansion of both CD4+ and CD8+ blood T cells was observed from baseline to week 6 at doses 0.1 to 3.0 mg/kg. After ivuxolimab, expanded clones were on average more numerous among CD8+ T cells than among CD4+ T cells. In partial responders in the 0.1-3.0 mg/kg groups, normalized peripheral clonal expansion was found to be among the lowest, especially among CD8+ T cells. The antigen specificity of the peripheral T cells that underwent clonal expansion was not determined.

Genomic DNA was isolated from the sorted cells so that the TCRbeta CDR3 region could be sequenced. TCRbeta CDR3 regions were sequenced using the immunoSEQ Assay. This is the immuneACCESS table as TCRdb keeps it, with only in-frame sequences that have V and J called. A part of the clones is gone; compared with another copy, unresolved V genes explain less than half, and the rest is unexplained. The sample includes 23,000 or so clones, with 83% observed a single time. More than 6.5% of the sample is taken by the ten largest. As to this clone: It has no known antigen specificity. Per-base quality was not reported, and no clone a single base away is much larger than it.

The trial excluded patients who had a history of autoimmune disease or were on systemic immunosuppression. In every dose cohort, peripheral blood was drawn for TCR sequencing at baseline, cycle 4 day 1, and cycle 7 day 1. The samples were drawn from a first-in-human, open-label, multicenter phase I dose-escalation trial of ivuxolimab. Adults with locally advanced or metastatic melanoma, renal cell carcinoma, hepatocellular carcinoma or head and neck squamous cell carcinoma were enrolled in the trial. Before TCR sequencing, CD4+ T cells and CD8+ T cells were sorted from peripheral blood as separate populations. Specimen: CD4+ or CD8+ T cells sorted from blood, collected in a trial of the OX40 agonist ivuxolimab. The sequence came from an adult with an advanced solid tumor such as melanoma, head and neck, liver or kidney cancer.

In nucleotides, the sequence is TGTGCCAGCAGTTACGGGACATTCTACGAGCAGTACTTC. This codes for CASSYGTFYEQYF. Recombination connected TRBV6-5 to TRBJ2-7; the best D guess is TRBD1, with 6 bases matching. The germline V gene specifies MNHEY as CDR1 and SVGAGI as CDR2. V is shortened by 2 bases, J by 3 bases, and the region joining them spans 8 bases. The CDR3 runs 13 amino acids, cysteine and phenylalanine included. Only CDR3 DNA is held: 39 bases, read in frame from base 1.